This TCR beta chain was retrieved from a study of cytomegalovirus exposure and HLA in healthy donors. Findings of the study overall: Segments of the TCR beta V type were, in most cases, productive about 87% or about 30% of the time in an earlier analysis.

Each of the donors was a healthy bone marrow donor. Germline V gives CDR1 SGHTA, CDR2 FQGNSA. Trimming cost V 1 base and J 1 base; bases outside gene matches: 2. The CDR3 has 15 residues. This clone was picked up a small number of times. Its matching antigen is unknown. Vbeta (60) and Jbeta (13) primers were used in the PCR. Libraries were prepared by immunoSEQ multiplex PCR; TCRdb keeps only in-frame clonotypes and omits some of them. The sample holds some 180,000 clones, approximately 80% seen once. This TCR was sampled from a girl under 18 in good health and CMV-seropositive. This chain links TRBV7-2 with TRBJ2-3, with 7 bases identical to TRBD2. Material: PBMCs. As DNA, the CDR3 is TGTGCCAGCAGCTTAGTGGGAGGGGGCACAGATACGCAGTATTTT. As protein: CASSLVGGGTDTQYF.